The 9 T cell receptor beta chains below come from one sample, sequenced in a study of cytomegalovirus exposure and HLA in healthy donors. Vbeta (60) and Jbeta (13) primers were used in the PCR. Repertoires were generated with immunoSEQ multiplex PCR, while TCRdb's copy carries only in-frame clones and drops some. The sample has tens of thousands of clones, 55% to 70% seen once. Sequencing was carried out using PBMCs. These receptor sequences come from a woman aged 45-65 years in good health and CMV-seropositive.

V is TRBV7-2 and J is TRBJ2-5; no definite D call. TRBJ2-7 explains the end of the DNA better; the J call may be wrong. Germline-derived CDR1 and CDR2 are SGHTA and FQGNSA. The CDR3 runs to 16 residues. CDR3 loop: CASSLAHKTLSYEQYF. The CDR3, as DNA: TGTGCCAGCAGCTTAGCGCATAAGACACTTTCCTACGAGCAGTACTTC.

This clone occurred a few times. The rearrangement uses TRBV6-5 and TRBJ1-5; D is ambiguous. Between the trimmed V and J ends, which lost 7 bases and 0 bases, there was a span of 7 bases. This CDR3 spans 13 amino acids. Germline values: CDR1 MNHEY, CDR2 SVGAGI. CDR3 region: CASTRGSNQPQHF. CDR3 in DNA: TGTGCCAGCACCCGAGGTAGCAATCAGCCCCAGCATTTT.

This clone was seen only a few times. The chain combines TRBV28 with TRBJ1-1; D unresolved. The CDR3 runs to 12 residues. CDR1 is MDHEN and CDR2 is SYDVKM in the germline V gene. Trimming removed 8 bases from V and 3 bases from J, with 10 bases in between. CDR3 region: CASAGLDTEAFF. The CDR3 DNA reads TGTGCCAGCGCAGGATTGGACACTGAAGCTTTCTTT. Supplemented by reference TRBV28 and TRBJ1-1, the full variable domain reads DVKVTQSSRYLVKRTGEKVFLECVQDMDHENMFWYRQDPGLGLRLIYFSYDVKMKEKGDIPEGYSVSREKKERFSLILESASTNQTSMYLCASAGLDTEAFFGQGTRLTVV.

This chain connects TRBV11-2 to TRBJ2-3; 10 bases are shared with TRBD2. V shed 1 base, J shed 4 bases, and the junction held 14 bases outside the gene matches. Germline V CDR1 and CDR2: SGHAT, FQNNGV. This CDR3 has 19 residues. In DNA, the CDR3 is TGTGCCAGCAGCTTAGTAGGGGGACTACCCGGGACTAGCGCAGATACGCAGTATTTT. Translating gives CASSLVGGLPGTSADTQYF.

This chain connects TRBV28 to TRBJ2-7; TRBD2 matches at 13 bases. V shed 7 bases and J 6 bases; nucleotides not matched to a gene: 9. This CDR3 spans 15 amino acids. Germline V gene data show CDR1 as MDHEN and CDR2 as SYDVKM. The chain's CDR3 is CASITSGGAVGEQYF. CDR3 bases: TGTGCCAGCATCACTAGCGGGGGGGCAGTTGGCGAGCAGTACTTC.

The V call is TRBV2, the J call TRBJ1-6; TRBD1 might be the D (5 bases). This CDR3 has 15 residues. Per the germline V gene, CDR1 is SNHLY and CDR2 is FYNNEI. The V and J ends lost 0 bases and 6 bases respectively, with 9 bases between them. The CDR3 is CASSEAMQGNSPLHF. In DNA, the CDR3 is TGTGCCAGCAGTGAAGCTATGCAGGGTAATTCACCCCTCCACTTT.

This chain joins TRBV7-2 and TRBJ1-5, with 8 bases lining up with TRBD1. CDR3 size: 15 residues. V gave up 2 bases and J gave up 7 bases; unmatched junction bases: 7. CDR1 and CDR2 from the germline V gene are SGHTA and FQGNSA. The CDR3: CASSLRQGARQPQHF. In DNA, the CDR3 is TGTGCCAGCAGCTTACGGCAGGGGGCTAGACAGCCCCAGCATTTT.

This clone has just a few counts. The chain recombines TRBV28 with TRBJ2-2; 7 nucleotides line up with TRBD2. The germline CDR1 and CDR2 sequences are MDHEN and SYDVKM. With V trimmed by 6 bases and J by 1 base, 2 bases remained unmatched. CDR3 length: 14 amino acids. In DNA form, the CDR3 reads TGTGCCAGCAGCGGACTAGAGAACACCGGGGAGCTGTTTTTT. It is translated as CASSGLENTGELFF. The full variable domain, in which reference TRBV28 and TRBJ2-2 provide the parts outside the CDR3, is DVKVTQSSRYLVKRTGEKVFLECVQDMDHENMFWYRQDPGLGLRLIYFSYDVKMKEKGDIPEGYSVSREKKERFSLILESASTNQTSMYLCASSGLENTGELFFGEGSRLTVL.

V is TRBV11-2 and J is TRBJ2-5, with 7 bases matching TRBD1. CDR1 SGHAT and CDR2 FQNNGV come from the germline V gene. CDR3 length: 16 amino acids. After removal of 4 bases from V and 4 bases from J, the junction contained 12 bases not matched to a gene. CDR3 amino acids: CASSSQGIKGGETQYF. Here the CDR3 DNA reads TGTGCCAGCAGCTCACAGGGGATCAAAGGCGGAGAGACCCAGTACTTC.